The clone carrying this TCR beta chain was picked up one time. The V end was cut by 4 bases, the J end by 1 base, with 7 bases between. The germline gives CDR1 SQVTM, CDR2 ANQGSEA. The CDR3 spans 12 residues. The data stem from a study of cytomegalovirus exposure and HLA in healthy donors. The study ran its PCR with 60 Vbeta and 13 Jbeta primers. Data came from immunoSEQ multiplex PCR; TCRdb stores just in-frame clones and leaves some out. The data hold some 240,000 clones, with 80% to 95% observed a single time. This TCR was sampled from a girl aged 2-10 years in good health and CMV-seronegative. This chain joins TRBV29-1 and TRBJ1-1; D unresolved. Material for sequencing was PBMCs. CDR3 region: CSVGRSNTEAFF. The DNA of the CDR3 is TGCAGCGTTGGGCGGTCGAACACTGAAGCTTTCTTT.